These 19 T cell receptor beta chains came from one sample sequenced in a study of T cells in Graves' hyperthyroidism and ophthalmopathy. RNA transcripts gave rise to amplified TCR beta CDR3 regions. The HTBI primer set drove a first-round RT-PCR of the TCR CDR3. TCRdb passed the multiplex PCR reads through MiXCR, listing each CDR3 protein once. The sample has 650,000 to 700,000 distinct CDR3 sequences, 15% to 20% seen once. Source material: blood. These TCRs come from a man aged 45-60 years with Graves' hyperthyroidism.

Only a few counts were recorded for this clonotype. The rearrangement uses TRBV15 and TRBJ2-7, with TRBD2 identical over 14 bases. The CDR3 loop spans 16 amino acids. Per germline, CDR1 LNHNV and CDR2 YYDKDF (reference sequence). Losses at the gene ends were 0 bases for V and 7 bases for J; bases not matched to a gene: 5. For the CDR3, the DNA is TGTGCCACCAGCAGAGAGGGACTAGCGGGAGTACGGGAGCAGTACTTC. Its translation is CATSREGLAGVREQYF.

The genes are TRBV19 and TRBJ1-5; TRBD1 matches at 7 bases. The CDR3 is 14 amino acids. J lost 5 bases, V lost 6 bases, and 7 bases had no gene match. From germline, CDR1 is LNHDA and CDR2 SQIVND (reference sequence). The CDR3 reads CASREGGRDQPQHF. As DNA, the CDR3 is TGTGCCAGTAGGGAAGGGGGCAGGGATCAGCCCCAGCATTTT.

This clonotype was detected many times. The V gene is TRBV4-3, the J gene TRBJ2-2, with TRBD2 as a possible D gene (5 bases). This CDR3 is 18 amino acids long. Looked up from germline, CDR1 is LGHNA and CDR2 is YSLEER. Between the trimmed V and J ends, which lost 1 base and 0 bases, there was a span of 15 bases. Here the CDR3 DNA reads TGCGCCAGCAGCCAAGGGGCAAGCGGAGCTTCGAACACCGGGGAGCTGTTTTTT. Translation gives CASSQGASGASNTGELFF.

This clonotype was observed at least ten times. This chain connects TRBV11-2 to TRBJ2-1; TRBD2 matches at 7 bases. The junction had 6 bases not matched to a gene; V was cut back by 7 bases and J by 6 bases. The CDR3 sequence is 13 residues long. Per germline, CDR1 SGHAT and CDR2 FQNNGV. This CDR3 is CASILTGGNEQFF. The CDR3 coding sequence is TGTGCCAGCATTCTGACGGGAGGCAATGAGCAGTTCTTC.

This clonotype came up many times. This rearrangement joins TRBV2 to TRBJ2-1; D gene unclear. CDR1 and CDR2 from the germline V gene are SNHLY and FYNNEI. V gave up 4 bases and J gave up 7 bases, with 5 bases separating them. The CDR3 contains 11 residues. The CDR3 reads CASSGLNEQFF. As DNA, the CDR3 is TGTGCCAGCAGTGGACTTAATGAGCAGTTCTTC.

This clonotype showed up many times. This chain joins TRBV7-2 and TRBJ2-7, with D possibly being TRBD2 (7 bases). CDR1 and CDR2 (germline): SGHTA, FQGNSA. The CDR3 loop spans 15 amino acids. Trimming shortened V by 5 bases and J by 0 bases, and 14 bases separated the two germline ends. The CDR3 sequence is CASSPTGGNSYEQYF. CDR3 bases: TGTGCCAGCAGCCCAACGGGGGGCAACTCCTACGAGCAGTACTTC. The variable domain in full, with the rest retrieved from reference TRBV7-2 and TRBJ2-7, is GAGVSQSPSNKVTEKGKDVELRCDPISGHTALYWYRQSLGQGLEFLIYFQGNSAPDKSGLPSDRFSAERTGGSVSTLTIQRTQQEDSAVYLCASSPTGGNSYEQYFGPGTRLTVT.

The J gene is TRBJ2-2, the V gene TRBV9; unclear D gene. Germline V lookup: CDR1 SGDLS, CDR2 YYNGEE. V gave up 1 base and J gave up 6 bases, with 4 bases separating them. The CDR3 contains 12 residues. The CDR3 is CASSVWAGELFF. Written as DNA, the CDR3 is TGTGCCAGCAGCGTATGGGCCGGGGAGCTGTTTTTT.

This rearrangement joins TRBV5-1 to TRBJ2-3; TRBD2 matches at 7 bases. The ends lost 4 bases at V and 3 bases at J; junction bases unmatched: 5. The germline CDR1 and CDR2 sequences are SGHRS and YFSETQ. The CDR3 sequence is 14 residues long. DNA of the CDR3: TGCGCCAGCAGCGCCGGGGGGTTGACAGATACGCAGTATTTT. Protein: CASSAGGLTDTQYF.

For this clonotype: An end of the junction differs from the germline gene, which may be a read error. The rearrangement uses TRBV11-2 and TRBJ2-5; D is unclear. Germline V gives CDR1 SGHAT, CDR2 FQNNGV. This CDR3 spans 15 amino acids. The CDR3 here is CASSQELLRQEIQYF. As DNA, the CDR3 is TGTGCCAGCAGCCAAGAGCTCCTCCGCCAAGAGATCCAGTACTTC.

This clonotype was found many times. The V gene is TRBV5-1, the J gene TRBJ1-1, with TRBD1 matching over 11 bases. The CDR3 has 15 residues. CDR1 and CDR2 (germline): SGHRS, YFSETQ. J gave up 4 bases and V 4 bases, and 6 bases lay outside the gene matches. The CDR3 region has the DNA TGCGCCAGCAGCGAACCGGGACAGGGGGGCACTGAAGCTTTCTTT. Residues: CASSEPGQGGTEAFF.

This clonotype was observed at least ten times. The genes are TRBV2 and TRBJ1-5; D call uncertain. Germline V gene sequence: CDR1 SNHLY, CDR2 FYNNEI. The V end was cut by 5 bases, the J end by 2 bases, with 13 bases between. This CDR3 spans 15 amino acids. CDR3 DNA: TGTGCCAGCAGTCCCCTCCAAGCAGGCAATCAGCCCCAGCATTTT. This gives the protein CASSPLQAGNQPQHF.

This clonotype was seen ten or more times. This sequence joins TRBV5-1 and TRBJ2-3; D gene ambiguous. CDR3 length: 15 residues. Trimming pared 3 bases from V and 6 bases from J, leaving 17 bases between. CDR1 and CDR2 (germline): SGHRS, YFSETQ. The CDR3 nucleotides read TGCGCCAGCAGCTCGATCTGGCGATATTCGGATACGCAGTATTTT. This codes for CASSSIWRYSDTQYF.

The table lists this clonotype with many counts. V gene TRBV28 combines with J gene TRBJ1-1; D not certain. Germline values: CDR1 MDHEN, CDR2 SYDVKM. The CDR3 consists of 14 residues. The V and J ends lost 3 bases and 3 bases respectively, with 11 bases between them. DNA for the CDR3: TGTGCCAGCAGTTTCCTTGGTATTCACACTGAAGCTTTCTTT. Translation gives CASSFLGIHTEAFF.

The rearrangement joins TRBV6-1 to TRBJ2-5; D possibly corresponds to TRBD2 (5 bases). With 1 base removed from V and 5 bases from J, the gap between germline ends came to 14 bases. The V gene's germline CDR1 is MNHNS and CDR2 SASEGT. The CDR3 runs 15 residues. CDR3 sequence: CASSEGWGDRETQYF. CDR3 nucleotide sequence: TGTGCCAGCAGTGAAGGGTGGGGAGACCGGGAGACCCAGTACTTC.

This clonotype was detected a few times. This chain connects TRBV30 to TRBJ1-4; weak D call: TRBD1 (5 bases). With 2 bases removed from V and 10 bases from J, the gap between germline ends came to 14 bases. The CDR3 has 13 residues. The germline V gene encodes CDR1 GTSNPN and CDR2 SVGIG (reference sequence). The CDR3 protein is CAWSRDGGRKLFF. CDR3 coding DNA: TGTGCCTGGAGTAGAGACGGGGGAAGAAAACTGTTTTTT.

The table lists this clonotype with a count of one. V usage is TRBV6-1 and J usage is TRBJ2-5; unclear D gene. The germline V and J ends were trimmed by 2 bases and 5 bases, with 18 bases remaining between them. This CDR3 is built from 16 residues. CDR1 is MNHNS and CDR2 is SASEGT in the germline V gene. The CDR3, as DNA: TGTGCCAGCAGTGAAAAGAAGGCAGCCCTCGGGGAGACCCAGTACTTC. Translating it yields CASSEKKAALGETQYF.

This clonotype has a count of ten or more. This sequence joins TRBV19 and TRBJ1-1; D may be TRBD1 (5 bases). V lost 4 bases, J lost 5 bases, and 17 bases lay in between. The CDR3 has 15 amino acids. Germline CDR1 is LNHDA and CDR2 is SQIVND (reference sequence). The chain's CDR3 is CASSKRGTGPTEAFF. In nucleotides, the CDR3 is TGTGCCAGTAGTAAACGGGGGACGGGACCTACTGAAGCTTTCTTT.

Comment on this clonotype: The junction differs from germline at one of its ends, possibly a read error. CDR3 nucleotides: TGTGTCAGCAGCCAAGGTATAGCGAGCTCCTACAATGAGCAGTTCTTC. It encodes CVSSQGIASSYNEQFF. V is TRBV3-1 and J is TRBJ2-1; tentative D call: TRBD2 (5 bases). The CDR3 length is 16 residues. Germline CDR1 LGHDT, CDR2 YNNKEL (reference sequence).

This clonotype has a count of ten or more. The chain uses TRBV15 and TRBJ1-5, with D unresolved. The CDR3 loop spans 13 amino acids. Trimming left V 1 base short and J 14 bases short, with 15 bases between. The V gene's germline CDR1 is LNHNV and CDR2 YYDKDF (reference sequence). CDR3 in amino acids: CATSRGHSAPKHF. The CDR3 DNA follows: TGTGCCACCAGCAGAGGCCACTCGGCTCCGAAGCATTTT. The full variable domain, its missing parts supplied by reference TRBV15 and TRBJ1-5, is DAMVIQNPRYQVTQFGKPVTLSCSQTLNHNVMYWYQQKSSQAPKLLFHYYDKDFNNEADTPDNFQSRRPNTSFCFLDIRSPGLGDTAMYLCATSRGHSAPKHFGDGTRLSIL.